This is a list of T cell receptor beta chains from one sample in a study of blood T cell repertoires in COVID-19. Here immunoSEQ multiplex PCR was the method, and the copy in TCRdb shows in-frame clones only, minus some. The sample lists 130,000 to 150,000 clones; around four fifths were seen once. Sequences were obtained from PBMCs or T cells enriched from blood (not recorded which). The receptors stem from a woman between 40 and 55 years old who had recovered from COVID-19. Each CDR3 is given with its conserved first and last residue.

CDR3: CASSTYRVGQPQHF
V: TRBV7-6
J: TRBJ1-5

CDR3: CASSSSGRAYNEQFF
V: TRBV5-8
J: TRBJ2-1

CDR3: CASRDRAGANEQFF
V: TRBV5-6
J: TRBJ2-1

CDR3: CASTDRAYSNQPQHF
V: TRBV19
J: TRBJ1-5

CDR3: CASSLGDRMAANYGYTF
V: TRBV11-2
J: TRBJ1-2

CDR3: CASSQGGQGGRMYGYTF
V: TRBV4-1
J: TRBJ1-2

CDR3: CASSQGGGNVYNEQFF
V: TRBV14
J: TRBJ2-1

CDR3: CASSLGRGLFF
V: TRBV12-3/TRBV12-4
J: TRBJ1-4

CDR3: CATSRDQGAEEKLFF
V: TRBV15
J: TRBJ1-4

CDR3: CANGQGTDTQYF
V: TRBV7-9
J: TRBJ2-3

CDR3: CASSPGGSPGQETQYF
V: TRBV19
J: TRBJ2-5

CDR3: CASSQDLGLAGSQQYF
V: TRBV3-1/TRBV3-2
J: TRBJ2-7

CDR3: CSVVFFGNTEAFF
V: TRBV29-1
J: TRBJ1-1

CDR3: CASSISRGMGTGELFF
V: TRBV19
J: TRBJ2-2

CDR3: CASSPADRGNFVTQYF
V: TRBV27
J: TRBJ2-3

CDR3: CASSAVNQPQHF
V: TRBV5-6
J: TRBJ1-5

CDR3: CASSEFGTGRETQYF
V: TRBV2
J: TRBJ2-5

CDR3: CASSGRGDEQYF
V: TRBV2
J: TRBJ2-7

CDR3: CASKVEQDTYEQYF
V: TRBV2
J: TRBJ2-7

CDR3: CASSQAWGAGYGYTF
V: TRBV3-1/TRBV3-2
J: TRBJ1-2

CDR3: CASSLGAVYGYTF
V: TRBV11-2
J: TRBJ1-2

CDR3: CASSVKGTSGYNEQFF
V: TRBV9
J: TRBJ2-1

CDR3: CASSAPRRGGPNTQYF
V: TRBV9
J: TRBJ2-3

CDR3: CASSLTGTSDLYSWETQYF
V: TRBV11-2
J: TRBJ2-5

CDR3: CAWIAHSYEQYF
V: TRBV30
J: TRBJ2-7

CDR3: CASSVSGTSLIATNEQFF
V: TRBV9
J: TRBJ2-1

CDR3: CASSTRQNQPQHF
V: TRBV7-8
J: TRBJ1-5

CDR3: CASSLEAVVALGANVLTF
V: TRBV5-1
J: TRBJ2-6

CDR3: CASSEGGLNYNEQFF
V: TRBV9
J: TRBJ2-1

CDR3: CASSVTGGNTEAFF
V: TRBV11-2
J: TRBJ1-1

CDR3: CASSPLGRGGDTQYF
V: TRBV9
J: TRBJ2-3

CDR3: CASSRRGKSSYNSPLHF
V: TRBV6-2/TRBV6-3
J: TRBJ1-6

CDR3: CASSPDGNGYTF
V: TRBV3-1/TRBV3-2
J: TRBJ1-2

CDR3: CASSSGTGRWTEAFF
V: TRBV5-1
J: TRBJ1-1

CDR3: CASSVLIARPDEQFF
V: TRBV9
J: TRBJ2-1

CDR3: CASSVVLLTGGNTIYF
V: TRBV9
J: TRBJ1-3

CDR3: CSVSTNMNTEAFF
V: TRBV29-1
J: TRBJ1-1

CDR3: CASRREGGEAFF
V: TRBV6-5
J: TRBJ1-1

CDR3: CASSLDQGMSEAFF
V: TRBV7-9
J: TRBJ1-1

CDR3: CASSPQGYTIYF
V: TRBV7-9
J: TRBJ1-3

CDR3: CASSVSGTTPSSYNSPLHF
V: TRBV2
J: TRBJ1-6

CDR3: CSARPVAGYTF
V: TRBV20-1
J: TRBJ1-2

CDR3: CASSPYQSSTDTQYF
V: TRBV7-6
J: TRBJ2-3

CDR3: CASTSVTDTQYF
V: TRBV9
J: TRBJ2-3

CDR3: CASIVGGGLGYGYTF
V: TRBV6-5
J: TRBJ1-2

CDR3: CASSVRTGDTEAFF
V: TRBV5-1
J: TRBJ1-1

CDR3: CASSSGGPKRLFF
V: TRBV7-9
J: TRBJ1-4

CDR3: CASSDGTGAYNEQFF
V: TRBV9
J: TRBJ2-1